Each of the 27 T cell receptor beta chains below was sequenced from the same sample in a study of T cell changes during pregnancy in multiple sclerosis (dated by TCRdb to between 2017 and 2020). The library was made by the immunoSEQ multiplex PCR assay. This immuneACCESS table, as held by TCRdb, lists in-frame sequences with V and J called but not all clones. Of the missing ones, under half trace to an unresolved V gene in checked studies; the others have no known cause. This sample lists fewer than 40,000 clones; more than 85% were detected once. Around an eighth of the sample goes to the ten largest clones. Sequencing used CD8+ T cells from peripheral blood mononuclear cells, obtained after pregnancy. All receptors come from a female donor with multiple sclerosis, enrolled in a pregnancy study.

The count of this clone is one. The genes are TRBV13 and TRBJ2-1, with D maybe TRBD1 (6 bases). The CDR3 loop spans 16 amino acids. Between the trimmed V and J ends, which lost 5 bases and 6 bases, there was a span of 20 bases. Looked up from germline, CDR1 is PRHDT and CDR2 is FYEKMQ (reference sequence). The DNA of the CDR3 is TGTGCCAGCAGCAGCGACAGGCACCCCAGTGGCAATGAGCAGTTCTTC. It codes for CASSSDRHPSGNEQFF. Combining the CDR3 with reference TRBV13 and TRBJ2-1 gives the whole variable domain AAGVIQSPRHLIKEKRETATLKCYPIPRHDTVYWYQQGPGQDPQFLISFYEKMQSDKGSIPDRFSAQQFSDYHSELNMSSLELGDSALYFCASSSDRHPSGNEQFFGPGTRLTVL.

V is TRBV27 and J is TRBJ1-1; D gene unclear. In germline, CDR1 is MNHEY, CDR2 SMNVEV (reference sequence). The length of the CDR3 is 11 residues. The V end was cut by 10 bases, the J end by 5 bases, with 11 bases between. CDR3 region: CATLLGTEAFF. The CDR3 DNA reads TGTGCCACCTTACTCGGGACTGAAGCTTTCTTT.

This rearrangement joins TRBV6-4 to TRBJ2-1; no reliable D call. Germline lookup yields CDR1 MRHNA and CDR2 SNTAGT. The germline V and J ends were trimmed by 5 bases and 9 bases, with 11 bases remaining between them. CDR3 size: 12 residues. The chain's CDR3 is CASSHESGEQFF. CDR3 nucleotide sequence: TGTGCCAGCAGTCACGAGAGTGGTGAGCAGTTCTTC.

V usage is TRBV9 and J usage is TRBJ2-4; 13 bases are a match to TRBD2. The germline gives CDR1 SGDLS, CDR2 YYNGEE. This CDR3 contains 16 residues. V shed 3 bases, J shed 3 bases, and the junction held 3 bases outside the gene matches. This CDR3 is CASSARTSGGKNIQYF. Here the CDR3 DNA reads TGTGCCAGCAGCGCCCGGACTAGCGGGGGCAAAAACATTCAGTACTTC.

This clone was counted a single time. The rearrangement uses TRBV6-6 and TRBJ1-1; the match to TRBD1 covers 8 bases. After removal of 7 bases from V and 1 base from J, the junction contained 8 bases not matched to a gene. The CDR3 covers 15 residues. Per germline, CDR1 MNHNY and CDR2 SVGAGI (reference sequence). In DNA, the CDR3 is TGTGCCAGCACGTTGTCCGGGACAGGGAACACTGAAGCTTTCTTT. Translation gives CASTLSGTGNTEAFF.

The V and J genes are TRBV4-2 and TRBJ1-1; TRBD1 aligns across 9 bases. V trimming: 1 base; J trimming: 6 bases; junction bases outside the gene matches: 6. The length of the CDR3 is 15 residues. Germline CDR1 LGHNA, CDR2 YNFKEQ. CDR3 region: CASSQGGTGFAEAFF. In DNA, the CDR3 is TGTGCCAGCAGCCAAGGCGGGACAGGGTTTGCTGAAGCTTTCTTT.

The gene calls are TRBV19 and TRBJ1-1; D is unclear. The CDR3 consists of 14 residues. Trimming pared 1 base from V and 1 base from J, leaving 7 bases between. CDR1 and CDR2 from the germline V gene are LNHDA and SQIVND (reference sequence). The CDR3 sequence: CASSIAGENTEAFF. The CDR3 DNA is TGTGCCAGTAGTATAGCCGGTGAGAACACTGAAGCTTTCTTT.

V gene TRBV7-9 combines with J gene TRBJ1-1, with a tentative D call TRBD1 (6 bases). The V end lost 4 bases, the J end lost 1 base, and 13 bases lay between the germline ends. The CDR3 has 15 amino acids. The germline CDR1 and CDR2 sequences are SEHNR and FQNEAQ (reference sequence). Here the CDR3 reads CASSSKGDTNTEAFF. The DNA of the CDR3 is TGTGCCAGCAGCTCTAAGGGGGACACGAACACTGAAGCTTTCTTT.

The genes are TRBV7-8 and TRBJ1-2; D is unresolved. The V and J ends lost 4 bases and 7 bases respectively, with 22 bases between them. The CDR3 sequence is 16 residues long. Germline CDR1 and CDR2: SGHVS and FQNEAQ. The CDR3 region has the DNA TGTGCCAGCAGCTCAGAGGGAGCCCCGACTATTAGTGGCTACACCTTC. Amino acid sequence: CASSSEGAPTISGYTF.

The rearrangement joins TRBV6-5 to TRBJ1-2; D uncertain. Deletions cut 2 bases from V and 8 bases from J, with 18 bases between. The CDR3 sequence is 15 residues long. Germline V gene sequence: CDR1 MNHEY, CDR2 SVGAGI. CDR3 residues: CASSYRTAGLGGYTF. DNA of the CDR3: TGTGCCAGCAGTTACCGCACTGCAGGCCTCGGAGGCTACACCTTC.

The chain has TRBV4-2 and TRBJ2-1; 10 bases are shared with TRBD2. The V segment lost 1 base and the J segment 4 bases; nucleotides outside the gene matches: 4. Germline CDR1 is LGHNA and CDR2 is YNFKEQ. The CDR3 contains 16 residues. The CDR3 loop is CASSQGGLASYNEQFF. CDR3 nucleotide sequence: TGTGCCAGCAGCCAAGGGGGACTAGCGTCGTACAATGAGCAGTTCTTC.

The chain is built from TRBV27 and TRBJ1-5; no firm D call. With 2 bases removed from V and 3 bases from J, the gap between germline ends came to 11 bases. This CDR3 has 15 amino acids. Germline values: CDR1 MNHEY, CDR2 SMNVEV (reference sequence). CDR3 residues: CASSLREASNQPQHF. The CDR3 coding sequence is TGTGCCAGCAGTTTAAGGGAGGCGTCCAATCAGCCCCAGCATTTT.

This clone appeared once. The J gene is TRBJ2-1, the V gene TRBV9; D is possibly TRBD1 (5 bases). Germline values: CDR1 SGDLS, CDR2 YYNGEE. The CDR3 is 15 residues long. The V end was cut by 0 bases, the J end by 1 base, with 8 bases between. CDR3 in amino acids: CASSVEGISYNEQFF. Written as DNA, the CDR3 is TGTGCCAGCAGCGTAGAGGGGATTTCCTACAATGAGCAGTTCTTC. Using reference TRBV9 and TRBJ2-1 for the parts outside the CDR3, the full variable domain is DSGVTQTPKHLITATGQRVTLRCSPRSGDLSVYWYQQSLDQGLQFLIQYYNGEERAKGNILERFSAQQFPDLHSELNLSSLELGDSALYFCASSVEGISYNEQFFGPGTRLTVL.

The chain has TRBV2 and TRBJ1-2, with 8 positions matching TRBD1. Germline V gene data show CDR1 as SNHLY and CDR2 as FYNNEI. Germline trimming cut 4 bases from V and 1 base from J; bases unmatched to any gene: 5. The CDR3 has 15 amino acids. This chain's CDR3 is CASSGWDRINYGYTF. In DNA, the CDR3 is TGTGCCAGCAGTGGGTGGGACAGGATTAACTATGGCTACACCTTC.

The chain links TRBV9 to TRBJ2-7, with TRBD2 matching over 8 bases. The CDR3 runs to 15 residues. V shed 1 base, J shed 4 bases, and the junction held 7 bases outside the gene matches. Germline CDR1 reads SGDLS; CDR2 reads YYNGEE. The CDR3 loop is CASSVFPAGEYEQYF. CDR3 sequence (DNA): TGTGCCAGCAGCGTATTCCCAGCGGGAGAGTACGAGCAGTACTTC.

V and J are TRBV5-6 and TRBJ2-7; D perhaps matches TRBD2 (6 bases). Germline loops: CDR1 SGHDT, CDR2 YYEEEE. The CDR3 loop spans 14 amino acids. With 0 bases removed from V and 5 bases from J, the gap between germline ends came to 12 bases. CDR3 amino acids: CASSLGRGLNEQYF. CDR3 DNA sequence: TGTGCCAGCAGCTTGGGCCGGGGACTCAACGAGCAGTACTTC.

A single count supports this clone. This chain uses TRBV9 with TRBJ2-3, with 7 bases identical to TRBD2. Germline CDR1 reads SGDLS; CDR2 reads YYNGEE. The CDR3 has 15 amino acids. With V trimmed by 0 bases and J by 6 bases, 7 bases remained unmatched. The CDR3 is CASSVGQRGGDTQYF. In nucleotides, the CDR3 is TGTGCCAGCAGCGTAGGGCAGCGGGGTGGGGATACGCAGTATTTT.

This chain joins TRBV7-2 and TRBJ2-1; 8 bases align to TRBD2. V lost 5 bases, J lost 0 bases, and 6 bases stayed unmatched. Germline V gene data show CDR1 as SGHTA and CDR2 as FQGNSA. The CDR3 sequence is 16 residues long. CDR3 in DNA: TGTGCCAGCAGCCGAGCGGGGGTAAGCTCCTACAATGAGCAGTTCTTC. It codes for CASSRAGVSSYNEQFF.

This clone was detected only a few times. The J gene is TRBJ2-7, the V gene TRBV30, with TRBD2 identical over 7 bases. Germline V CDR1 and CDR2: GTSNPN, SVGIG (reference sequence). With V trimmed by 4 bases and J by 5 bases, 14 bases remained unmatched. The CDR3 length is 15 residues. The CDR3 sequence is CAWITRAGVVDEQYF. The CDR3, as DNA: TGTGCCTGGATCACGAGGGCGGGAGTAGTCGACGAGCAGTACTTC.

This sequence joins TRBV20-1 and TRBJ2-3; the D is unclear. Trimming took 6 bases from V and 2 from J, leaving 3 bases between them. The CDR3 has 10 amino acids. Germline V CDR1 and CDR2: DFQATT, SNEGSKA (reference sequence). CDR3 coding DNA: TGCAGTGCCCACACAGATACGCAGTATTTT. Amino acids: CSAHTDTQYF.

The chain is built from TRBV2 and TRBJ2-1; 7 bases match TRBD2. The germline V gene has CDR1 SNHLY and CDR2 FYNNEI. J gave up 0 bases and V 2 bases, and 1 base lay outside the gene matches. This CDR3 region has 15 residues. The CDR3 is CASSESGISYNEQFF. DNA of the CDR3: TGTGCCAGCAGTGAAAGCGGGATCTCCTACAATGAGCAGTTCTTC.

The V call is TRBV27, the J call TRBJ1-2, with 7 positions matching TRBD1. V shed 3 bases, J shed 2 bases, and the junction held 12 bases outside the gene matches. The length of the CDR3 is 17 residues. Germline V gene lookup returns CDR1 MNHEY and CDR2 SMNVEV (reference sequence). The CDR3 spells CASSFLDSGGRNYGYTF. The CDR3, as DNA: TGTGCCAGCAGTTTTTTGGACTCAGGGGGAAGAAACTATGGCTACACCTTC.

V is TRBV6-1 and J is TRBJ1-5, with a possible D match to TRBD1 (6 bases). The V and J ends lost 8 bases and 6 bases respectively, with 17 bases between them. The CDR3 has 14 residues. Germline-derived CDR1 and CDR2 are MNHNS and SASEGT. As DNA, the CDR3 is TGTGCCAGCGGATTAGGGGACAAGGGTCAGCCCCAGCATTTT. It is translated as CASGLGDKGQPQHF.

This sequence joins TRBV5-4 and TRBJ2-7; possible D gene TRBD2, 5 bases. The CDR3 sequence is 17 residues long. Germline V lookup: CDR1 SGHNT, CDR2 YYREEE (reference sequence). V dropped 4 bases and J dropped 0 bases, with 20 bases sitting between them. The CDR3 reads CASSPEPPTGTSYEQYF. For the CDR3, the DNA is TGTGCCAGCAGCCCCGAGCCCCCGACGGGAACCTCCTACGAGCAGTACTTC.

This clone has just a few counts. Here the CDR3 DNA reads TGCAGTGCTCTGGATGCGGGAAAACTGTTTTTT. Translated, it gives CSALDAGKLFF. This chain connects TRBV20-1 to TRBJ1-4; no firm D call. Germline V gene sequence: CDR1 DFQATT, CDR2 SNEGSKA (reference sequence). The V end lost 5 bases, the J end lost 10 bases, and 11 bases lay between the germline ends. The CDR3 sequence is 11 residues long.

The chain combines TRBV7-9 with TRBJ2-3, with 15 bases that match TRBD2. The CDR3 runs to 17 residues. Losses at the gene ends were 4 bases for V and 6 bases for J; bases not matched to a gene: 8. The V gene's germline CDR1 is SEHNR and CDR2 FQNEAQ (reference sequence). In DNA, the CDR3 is TGTGCCAGCAGCTCCTGGACTAGCGGGGGGGCCAGGGATACGCAGTATTTT. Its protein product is CASSSWTSGGARDTQYF.

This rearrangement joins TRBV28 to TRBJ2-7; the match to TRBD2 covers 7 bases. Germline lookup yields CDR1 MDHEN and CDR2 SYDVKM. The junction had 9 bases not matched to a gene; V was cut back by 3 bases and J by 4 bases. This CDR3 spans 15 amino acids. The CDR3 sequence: CASSFAGRAGYEQYF. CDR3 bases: TGTGCCAGCAGTTTCGCGGGGAGGGCCGGGTACGAGCAGTACTTC.